This T cell receptor beta chain was recorded in a study of response to subunit inactivated influenza vaccine. This clonotype was counted a few times. Its antigen is undetermined. TCRdb passed the RT-PCR reads through MiXCR, listing each CDR3 protein once. This sample has roughly 500,000 distinct CDR3 sequences, with approximately 16% found just once. Trimming shortened V by 1 base and J by 2 bases, and 13 bases separated the two germline ends. The CDR3 contains 16 residues. Germline-derived CDR1 and CDR2 are SEHNR and FQNEAQ (reference sequence). Whole-study findings and limits: Every seasonal influenza vaccination brings in few new T cells, the authors suggested.

The input for sequencing was CD4+ T cells sorted from PBMCs, taken around 25 months after vaccination. The sequence was collected from a man aged 45 to 70 who received an inactivated influenza vaccine. The chain uses TRBV7-9 and TRBJ2-3; D is unclear. CDR3 nucleotide sequence: TGTGCCAGCAGCTTAGTAGTAGGCTCCTTCACAGATACGCAGTATTTT. Amino acid sequence: CASSLVVGSFTDTQYF.